This entry features one T cell receptor beta chain sequence. Its antigen is unknown. The CDR3 extends over 16 amino acids. With V trimmed by 5 bases and J by 7 bases, 7 bases remained unmatched. Looked up from germline, CDR1 is SGHTA and CDR2 is FQGNSA. This sample is drawn from a study of OX40 agonist ivuxolimab in advanced cancers. Study details: Each patient was given ivuxolimab into a vein every 2 weeks, at 0.01 to 10 mg/kg. Partial responses occurred in three patients (one hepatocellular carcinoma, two cutaneous melanoma). Study-level results: It was also the case that some nonresponders had low normalized T-cell clonal expansion.

The assay was immunoSEQ multiplex PCR, and TCRdb's table has in-frame clones only and misses some. The sample lists approximately 58,000 clones; 75% to 90% were seen once. Collection of blood occurred at baseline, at cycle 4 day 1, and at cycle 7 day 1. This receptor was obtained from an adult with an advanced solid tumor such as melanoma, head and neck, liver or kidney cancer. Sequencing used CD4+ or CD8+ T cells sorted from blood, obtained in a trial of the OX40 agonist ivuxolimab. The chain links TRBV7-2 to TRBJ2-2; the match to TRBD2 covers 13 bases. The CDR3 region is CASSRGLAGVGGELFF. The CDR3 DNA reads TGTGCCAGCAGCCGTGGACTAGCGGGAGTCGGCGGGGAGCTGTTTTTT.